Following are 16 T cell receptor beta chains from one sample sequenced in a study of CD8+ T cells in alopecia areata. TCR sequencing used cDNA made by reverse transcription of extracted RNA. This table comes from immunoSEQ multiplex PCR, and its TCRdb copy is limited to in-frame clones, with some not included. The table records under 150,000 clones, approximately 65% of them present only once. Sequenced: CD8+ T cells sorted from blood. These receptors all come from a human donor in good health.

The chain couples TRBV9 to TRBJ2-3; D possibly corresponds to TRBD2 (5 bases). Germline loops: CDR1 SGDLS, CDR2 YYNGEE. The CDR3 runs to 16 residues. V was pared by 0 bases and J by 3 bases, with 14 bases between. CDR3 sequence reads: CASSVATTGFTDTQYF. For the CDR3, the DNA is TGTGCCAGCAGCGTAGCAACTACGGGATTTACAGATACGCAGTATTTT. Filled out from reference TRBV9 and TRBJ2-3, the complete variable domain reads DSGVTQTPKHLITATGQRVTLRCSPRSGDLSVYWYQQSLDQGLQFLIQYYNGEERAKGNILERFSAQQFPDLHSELNLSSLELGDSALYFCASSVATTGFTDTQYFGPGTRLTVL.

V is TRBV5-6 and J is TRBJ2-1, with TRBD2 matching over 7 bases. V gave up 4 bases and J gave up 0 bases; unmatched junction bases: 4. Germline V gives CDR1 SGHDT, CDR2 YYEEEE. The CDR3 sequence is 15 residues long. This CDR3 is CASSARGVSYNEQFF. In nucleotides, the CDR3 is TGTGCCAGCAGCGCTCGGGGGGTCTCCTACAATGAGCAGTTCTTC.

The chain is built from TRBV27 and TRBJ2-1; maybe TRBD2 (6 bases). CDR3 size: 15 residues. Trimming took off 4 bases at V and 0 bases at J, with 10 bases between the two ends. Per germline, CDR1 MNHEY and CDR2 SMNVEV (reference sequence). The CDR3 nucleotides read TGTGCCAGCAGTTACCGGGACTCCTCCTACAATGAGCAGTTCTTC. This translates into CASSYRDSSYNEQFF.

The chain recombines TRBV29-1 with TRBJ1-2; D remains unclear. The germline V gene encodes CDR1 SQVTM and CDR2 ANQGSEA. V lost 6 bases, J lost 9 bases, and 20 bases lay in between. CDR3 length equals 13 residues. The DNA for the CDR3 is TGCAGCGTCCAAGGACCGGTTGCTGAGAGCTACACCTTC. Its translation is CSVQGPVAESYTF. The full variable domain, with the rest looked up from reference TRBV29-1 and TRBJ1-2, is SAVISQKPSRDICQRGTSLTIQCQVDSQVTMMFWYRQQPGQSLTLIATANQGSEATYESGFVIDKFPISRPNLTFSTLTVSNMSPEDSSIYLCSVQGPVAESYTFGSGTRLTVV.

DNA of the CDR3: TGCGCCAGCAGGGGGACTAGAGGGGGAGAGACCCAGTACTTC. Amino acids: CASRGTRGGETQYF. This chain uses TRBV10-2 with TRBJ2-5, with 8 bases lining up with TRBD2. The CDR3 length is 14 residues. Germline CDR1 reads WSHSY; CDR2 reads SAAADI. V shed 6 bases, J shed 4 bases, and the junction held 7 bases outside the gene matches.

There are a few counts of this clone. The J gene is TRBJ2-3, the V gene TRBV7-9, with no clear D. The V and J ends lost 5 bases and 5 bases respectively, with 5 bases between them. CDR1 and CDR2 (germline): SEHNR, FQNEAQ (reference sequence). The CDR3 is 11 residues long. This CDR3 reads CASSRRDTQYF. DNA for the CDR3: TGTGCCAGCAGCCGTAGAGATACGCAGTATTTT.

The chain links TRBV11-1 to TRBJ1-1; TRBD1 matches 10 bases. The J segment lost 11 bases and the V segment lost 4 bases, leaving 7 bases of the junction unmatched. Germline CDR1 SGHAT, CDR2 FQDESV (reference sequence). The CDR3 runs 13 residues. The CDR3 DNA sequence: TGTGCCAGCAGCTACGACAGGGGGCTGGAGGCTTTCTTT. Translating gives CASSYDRGLEAFF.

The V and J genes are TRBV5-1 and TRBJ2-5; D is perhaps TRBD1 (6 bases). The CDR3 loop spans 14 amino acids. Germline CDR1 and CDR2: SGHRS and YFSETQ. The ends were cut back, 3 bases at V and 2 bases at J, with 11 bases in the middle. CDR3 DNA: TGCGCCAGCAGCTATACCGGGACACAAGAGACCCAGTACTTC. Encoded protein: CASSYTGTQETQYF.

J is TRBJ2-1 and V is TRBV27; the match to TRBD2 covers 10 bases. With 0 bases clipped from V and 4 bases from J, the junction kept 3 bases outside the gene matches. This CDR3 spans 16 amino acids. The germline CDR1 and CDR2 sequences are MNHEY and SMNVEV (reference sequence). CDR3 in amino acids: CASSLSISGGYNEQFF. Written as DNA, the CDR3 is TGTGCCAGCAGTTTATCGATTAGCGGGGGGTACAATGAGCAGTTCTTC.

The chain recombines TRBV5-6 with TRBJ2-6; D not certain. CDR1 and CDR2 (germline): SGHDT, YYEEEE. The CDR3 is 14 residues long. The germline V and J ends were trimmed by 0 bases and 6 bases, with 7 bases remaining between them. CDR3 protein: CASSLAPAANVLTF. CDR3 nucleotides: TGTGCCAGCAGCTTGGCCCCAGCGGCCAACGTCCTGACTTTC.

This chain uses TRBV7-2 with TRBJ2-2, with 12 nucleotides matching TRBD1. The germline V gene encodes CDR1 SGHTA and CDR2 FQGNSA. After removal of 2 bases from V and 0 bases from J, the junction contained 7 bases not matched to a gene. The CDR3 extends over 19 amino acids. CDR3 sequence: CASSLRDRGPRANTGELFF. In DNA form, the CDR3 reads TGTGCCAGCAGCTTAAGGGACAGGGGGCCGAGAGCGAACACCGGGGAGCTGTTTTTT. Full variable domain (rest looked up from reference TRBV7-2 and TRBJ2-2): GAGVSQSPSNKVTEKGKDVELRCDPISGHTALYWYRQSLGQGLEFLIYFQGNSAPDKSGLPSDRFSAERTGGSVSTLTIQRTQQEDSAVYLCASSLRDRGPRANTGELFFGEGSRLTVL.

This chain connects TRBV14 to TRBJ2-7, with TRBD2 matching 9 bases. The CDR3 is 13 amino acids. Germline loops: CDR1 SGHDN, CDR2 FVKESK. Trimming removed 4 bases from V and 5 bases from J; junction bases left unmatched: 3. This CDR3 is CASSRGRANEQYF. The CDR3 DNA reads TGTGCCAGCAGCCGCGGGAGGGCCAACGAGCAGTACTTC.

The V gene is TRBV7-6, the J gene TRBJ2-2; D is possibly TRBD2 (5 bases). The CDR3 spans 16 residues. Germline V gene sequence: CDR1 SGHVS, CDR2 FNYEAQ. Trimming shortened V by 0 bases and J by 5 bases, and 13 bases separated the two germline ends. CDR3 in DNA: TGTGCCAGCAGCTTAGCGGAGGTCGGTCGGACCGGGGAGCTGTTTTTT. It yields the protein CASSLAEVGRTGELFF. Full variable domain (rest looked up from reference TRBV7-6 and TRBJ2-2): GAGVSQSPRYKVTKRGQDVALRCDPISGHVSLYWYRQALGQGPEFLTYFNYEAQQDKSGLPNDRFSAERPEGSISTLTIQRTEQRDSAMYRCASSLAEVGRTGELFFGEGSRLTVL.

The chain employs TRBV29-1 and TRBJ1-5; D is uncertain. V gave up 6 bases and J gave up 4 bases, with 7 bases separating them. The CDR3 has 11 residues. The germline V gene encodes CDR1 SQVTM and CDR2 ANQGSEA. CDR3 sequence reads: CSVFQNQPQHF. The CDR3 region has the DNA TGCAGCGTCTTTCAGAATCAGCCCCAGCATTTT.

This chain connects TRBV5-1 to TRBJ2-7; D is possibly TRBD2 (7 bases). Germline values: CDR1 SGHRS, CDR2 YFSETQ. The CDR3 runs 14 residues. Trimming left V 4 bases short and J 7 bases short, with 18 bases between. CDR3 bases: TGCGCCAGCAGCGCCACAGGGAGGGCTGAGGAGCAGTACTTC. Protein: CASSATGRAEEQYF.

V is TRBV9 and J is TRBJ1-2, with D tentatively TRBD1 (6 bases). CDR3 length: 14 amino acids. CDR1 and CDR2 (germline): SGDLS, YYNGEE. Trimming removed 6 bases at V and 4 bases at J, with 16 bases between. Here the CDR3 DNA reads TGTGCCAGCACCCCCCCGGGGGCCGCCTATGGCTACACCTTC. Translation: CASTPPGAAYGYTF.